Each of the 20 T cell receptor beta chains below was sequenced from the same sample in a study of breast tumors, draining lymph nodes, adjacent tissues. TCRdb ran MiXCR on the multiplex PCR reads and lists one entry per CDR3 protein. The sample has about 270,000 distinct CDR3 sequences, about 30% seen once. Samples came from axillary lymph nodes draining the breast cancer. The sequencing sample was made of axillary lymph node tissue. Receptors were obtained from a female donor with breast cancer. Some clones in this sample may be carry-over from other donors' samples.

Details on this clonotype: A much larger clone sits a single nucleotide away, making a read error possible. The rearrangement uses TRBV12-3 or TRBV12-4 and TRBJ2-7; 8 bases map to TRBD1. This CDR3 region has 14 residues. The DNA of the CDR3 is TGTGCCAGCAGCCTGGGGACAGGAGCCTACGAGCAGTGCTTC. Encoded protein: CASSLGTGAYEQCF.

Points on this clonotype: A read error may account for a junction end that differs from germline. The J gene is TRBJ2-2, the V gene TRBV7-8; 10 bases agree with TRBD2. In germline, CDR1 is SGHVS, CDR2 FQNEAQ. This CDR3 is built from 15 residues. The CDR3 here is CASRPAGGSTGELFF. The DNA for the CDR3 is TGTGCCAGCAGACCAGCGGGGGGGTCCACCGGGGAGCTGTTCTTT.

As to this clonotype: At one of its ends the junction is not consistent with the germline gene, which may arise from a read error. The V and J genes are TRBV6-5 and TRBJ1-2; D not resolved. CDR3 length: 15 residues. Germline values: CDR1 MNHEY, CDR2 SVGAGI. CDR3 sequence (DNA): TGTGCCAGCAGTCACTCGGGCAGGTGGCCATATGGCTACACCTTC. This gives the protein CASSHSGRWPYGYTF.

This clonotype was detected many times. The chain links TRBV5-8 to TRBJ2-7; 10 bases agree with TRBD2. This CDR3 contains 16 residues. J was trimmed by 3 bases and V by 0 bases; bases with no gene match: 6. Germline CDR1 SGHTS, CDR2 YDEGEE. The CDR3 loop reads CASSLGAAGGNYEQYF. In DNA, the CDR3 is TGTGCCAGCAGCTTGGGGGCAGCGGGAGGGAACTACGAGCAGTACTTC.

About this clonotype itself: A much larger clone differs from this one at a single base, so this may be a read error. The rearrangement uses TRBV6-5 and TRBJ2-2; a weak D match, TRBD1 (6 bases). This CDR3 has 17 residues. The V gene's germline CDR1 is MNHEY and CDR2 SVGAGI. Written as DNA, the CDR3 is TGTGCCAGCAGTCACTCGTTGTACAGGGTGGATACCGGGGAGCTGTTTTTT. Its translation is CASSHSLYRVDTGELFF.

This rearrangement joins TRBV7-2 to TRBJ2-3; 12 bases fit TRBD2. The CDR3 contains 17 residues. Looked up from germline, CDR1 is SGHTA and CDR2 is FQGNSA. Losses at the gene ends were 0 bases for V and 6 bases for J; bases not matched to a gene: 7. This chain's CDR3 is CASSLAVRTSGMDTQYF. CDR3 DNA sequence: TGTGCCAGCAGCTTAGCGGTACGGACTAGCGGGATGGATACGCAGTATTTT.

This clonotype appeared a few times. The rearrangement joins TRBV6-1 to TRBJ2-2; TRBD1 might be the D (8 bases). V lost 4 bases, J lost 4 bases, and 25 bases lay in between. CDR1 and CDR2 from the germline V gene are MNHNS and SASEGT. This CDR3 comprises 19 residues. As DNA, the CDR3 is TGTGCCAGCAGTGGATCTTTCAGGGGGCTAGCGGTGTCCACCGGGGAGCTGTTTTTT. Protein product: CASSGSFRGLAVSTGELFF.

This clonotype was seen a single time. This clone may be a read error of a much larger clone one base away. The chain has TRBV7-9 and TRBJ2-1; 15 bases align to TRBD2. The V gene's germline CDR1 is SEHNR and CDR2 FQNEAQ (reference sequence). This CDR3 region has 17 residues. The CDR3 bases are TGTGCCAGCAGCCCCGGGGGACTAGCGGGAGGTTGGAATGAGCGGTTCTTC. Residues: CASSPGGLAGGWNERFF.

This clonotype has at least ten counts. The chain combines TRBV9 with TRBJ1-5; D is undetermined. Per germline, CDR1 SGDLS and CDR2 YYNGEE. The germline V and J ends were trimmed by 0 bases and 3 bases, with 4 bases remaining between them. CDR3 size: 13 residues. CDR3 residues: CASSVADNQPQHF. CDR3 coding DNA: TGTGCCAGCAGCGTAGCCGACAATCAGCCCCAGCATTTT.

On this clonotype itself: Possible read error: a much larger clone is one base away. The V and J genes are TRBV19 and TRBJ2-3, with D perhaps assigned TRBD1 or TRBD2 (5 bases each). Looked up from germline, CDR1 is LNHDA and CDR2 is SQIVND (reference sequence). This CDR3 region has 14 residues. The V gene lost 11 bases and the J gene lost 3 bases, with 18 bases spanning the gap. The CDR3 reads CARTRGPSTDTQYF. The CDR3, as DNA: TGTGCCCGTACTAGGGGCCCCTCAACAGATACGCAGTATTTT.

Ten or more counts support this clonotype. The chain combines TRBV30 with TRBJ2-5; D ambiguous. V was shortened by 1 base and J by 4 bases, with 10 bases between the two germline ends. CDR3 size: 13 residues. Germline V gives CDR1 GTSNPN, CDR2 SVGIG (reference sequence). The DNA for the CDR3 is TGTGCCTGGAGTGGAGGCGGCCCAGAGACCCAGTACTTC. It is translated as CAWSGGGPETQYF.

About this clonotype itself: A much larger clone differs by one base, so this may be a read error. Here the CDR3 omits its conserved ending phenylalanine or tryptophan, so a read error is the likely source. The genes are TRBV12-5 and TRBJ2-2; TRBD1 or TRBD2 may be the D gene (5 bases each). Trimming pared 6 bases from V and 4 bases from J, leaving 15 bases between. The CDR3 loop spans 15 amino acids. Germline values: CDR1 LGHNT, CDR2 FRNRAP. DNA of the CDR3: TGTGCTAGTGGACCTGGACAAGGACTCACCGGGGAGCTGTTTCTT. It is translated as CASGPGQGLTGELFL.

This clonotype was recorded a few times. The CDR3 DNA sequence: TGTGCCAGCTTGGGGGGTCCTAACCCCAATGAGCAGTTCTTC. Translation: CASLGGPNPNEQFF. The chain combines TRBV12-3 or TRBV12-4 with TRBJ2-1, with D possibly being TRBD2 (6 bases). The CDR3 loop spans 14 amino acids. Trimming pared 8 bases from V and 6 bases from J, leaving 17 bases between.

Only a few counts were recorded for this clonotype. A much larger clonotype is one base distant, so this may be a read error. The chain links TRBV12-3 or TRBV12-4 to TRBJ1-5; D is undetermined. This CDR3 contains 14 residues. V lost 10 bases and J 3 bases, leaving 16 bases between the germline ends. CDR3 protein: CAIGSGRNNQPQHF. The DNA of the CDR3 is TGTGCCATCGGGAGCGGGCGTAACAATCAGCCCCAGCATTTT.

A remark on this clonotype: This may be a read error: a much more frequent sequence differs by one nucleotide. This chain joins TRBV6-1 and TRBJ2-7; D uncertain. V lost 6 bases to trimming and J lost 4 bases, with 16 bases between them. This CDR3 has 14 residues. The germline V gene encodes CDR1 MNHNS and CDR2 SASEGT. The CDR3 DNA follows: TGTGCCAGCAGCCACAGCTCTGGATCTTACGAGCAGTACTTC. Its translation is CASSHSSGSYEQYF.

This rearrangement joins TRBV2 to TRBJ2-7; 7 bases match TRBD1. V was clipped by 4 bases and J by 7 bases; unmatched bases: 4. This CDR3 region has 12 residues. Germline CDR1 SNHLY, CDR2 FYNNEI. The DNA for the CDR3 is TGTGCCAGCAGTGTACAGGGGTGGGAGCAGTACTTC. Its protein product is CASSVQGWEQYF.

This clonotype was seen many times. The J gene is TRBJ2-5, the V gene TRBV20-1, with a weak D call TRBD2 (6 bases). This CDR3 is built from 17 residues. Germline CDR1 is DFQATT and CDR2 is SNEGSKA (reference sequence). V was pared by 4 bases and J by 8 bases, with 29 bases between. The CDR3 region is CSATSPEEGSPEPTQYF. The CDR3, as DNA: TGCAGTGCTACCAGCCCTGAGGAGGGTTCCCCCGAGCCCACCCAGTACTTC.

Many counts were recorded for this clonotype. CDR3 region: CATSKQGDTGELFF. CDR3 nucleotides: TGTGCCACCAGTAAACAGGGCGACACCGGGGAGCTGTTTTTT. The chain uses TRBV24-1 and TRBJ2-2; the D gene is possibly TRBD1 (6 bases). The CDR3 is made up of 14 amino acids. Trimming pared 6 bases from V and 3 bases from J, leaving 10 bases between. Germline V gives CDR1 KGHDR, CDR2 SFDVKD.

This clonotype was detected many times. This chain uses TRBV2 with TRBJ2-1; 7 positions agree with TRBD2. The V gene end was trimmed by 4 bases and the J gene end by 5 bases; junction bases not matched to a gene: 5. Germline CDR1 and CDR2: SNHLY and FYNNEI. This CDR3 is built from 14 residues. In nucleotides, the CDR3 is TGTGCCAGCAGTGTAAGCGGGATAGACAATGAGCAGTTCTTC. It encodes CASSVSGIDNEQFF.

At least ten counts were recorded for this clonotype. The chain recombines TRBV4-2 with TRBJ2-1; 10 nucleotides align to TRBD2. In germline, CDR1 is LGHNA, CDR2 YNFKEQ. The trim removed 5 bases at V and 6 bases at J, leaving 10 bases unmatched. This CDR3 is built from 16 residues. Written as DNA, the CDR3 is TGTGCCAGCAGCTCCCGGGTAGCGGGAGGTACCAATGAGCAGTTCTTC. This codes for CASSSRVAGGTNEQFF.